These 18 T cell receptor beta chains share one sample of origin, sequenced in a study of cytomegalovirus exposure and HLA in healthy donors (dated by TCRdb to 2016 to 2017). Receptor amplification or capture employed the immunoSEQ multiplex PCR assay. TCRdb's version of the immuneACCESS table is confined to in-frame rearrangements and falls short of the full clone set. An unresolved V gene accounts for under half of the shortfall where checked; the remainder is of unknown origin. The sample yields roughly 120,000 clones; approximately 89% were counted once. Jointly, the top ten make up 1.5% to 2% of the sample. Specimen: PBMCs. Receptor source: a woman under 30 in good health and CMV-seronegative.

The V gene is TRBV7-3, the J gene TRBJ2-6, with D tentatively TRBD1 (6 bases). The CDR3 length is 17 residues. Trimming took 4 bases from V and 0 from J, leaving 13 bases between them. Germline CDR1 is SGHTA and CDR2 is FQGTGA. CDR3 region: CASSSFDRHSGANVLTF. The CDR3 DNA sequence: TGTGCCAGCAGCTCCTTTGACAGGCACTCTGGGGCCAACGTCCTGACTTTC.

The rearrangement uses TRBV30 and TRBJ2-7, with 9 bases that match TRBD1. The CDR3 loop spans 15 amino acids. Germline-derived CDR1 and CDR2 are GTSNPN and SVGIG (reference sequence). The V gene end was trimmed by 5 bases and the J gene end by 7 bases; junction bases not matched to a gene: 15. The CDR3 nucleotides read TGTGCCTGGGAGAGGGGGACAGGGCTATTTGGAGAGCAGTACTTC. This gives the protein CAWERGTGLFGEQYF.

V usage is TRBV6-6 and J usage is TRBJ2-7; D perhaps matches TRBD1 (6 bases). V was trimmed by 0 bases and J by 5 bases, leaving 11 bases between them. The CDR3 covers 14 residues. Germline loops: CDR1 MNHNY, CDR2 SVGAGI (reference sequence). The CDR3 DNA follows: TGTGCCAGCAGTTACTCCACAGGGTCTAACGAGCAGTACTTC. Encoded protein: CASSYSTGSNEQYF.

The chain has TRBV9 and TRBJ1-1; the match to TRBD1 covers 8 bases. V shed 4 bases, J shed 0 bases, and the junction held 2 bases outside the gene matches. The CDR3 extends over 14 amino acids. Germline V lookup: CDR1 SGDLS, CDR2 YYNGEE. For the CDR3, the DNA is TGTGCCAGCAGCCCGGGACAGGTGAACACTGAAGCTTTCTTT. Translating it yields CASSPGQVNTEAFF. Looking up the rest from reference TRBV9 and TRBJ1-1 gives the full variable domain: DSGVTQTPKHLITATGQRVTLRCSPRSGDLSVYWYQQSLDQGLQFLIQYYNGEERAKGNILERFSAQQFPDLHSELNLSSLELGDSALYFCASSPGQVNTEAFFGQGTRLTVV.

The rearrangement uses TRBV5-6 and TRBJ2-7; 7 bases line up with TRBD1. V lost 6 bases, J lost 2 bases, and 8 bases stayed unmatched. This CDR3 has 14 residues. Per germline, CDR1 SGHDT and CDR2 YYEEEE. CDR3 loop: CASNPRDRTYEQYF. DNA for the CDR3: TGTGCCAGCAATCCCAGGGACAGAACCTACGAGCAGTACTTC.

The CDR3 nucleotides read TGTGCCAGCAGTTTAGGGACAGGTCTCGACGAGCAGTACTTC. It yields the protein CASSLGTGLDEQYF. The chain is built from TRBV27 and TRBJ2-7, with 8 positions matching TRBD1. Germline V gene data show CDR1 as MNHEY and CDR2 as SMNVEV (reference sequence). This CDR3 comprises 14 residues. Trimming took 2 bases from V and 5 from J; bases not matched to a gene: 5.

V usage is TRBV28 and J usage is TRBJ2-7; 9 bases fit TRBD1. Germline CDR1 and CDR2: MDHEN and SYDVKM. V was pared by 6 bases and J by 6 bases, with 15 bases of the junction left unmatched. The CDR3 sequence is 16 residues long. The CDR3 sequence: CASRPLPGQGAGEQYF. In DNA form, the CDR3 reads TGTGCCAGCAGGCCTCTGCCGGGACAGGGAGCCGGCGAGCAGTACTTC.

This clone has only one observation. V is TRBV28 and J is TRBJ1-1; D unclear. This CDR3 has 12 residues. From germline, CDR1 is MDHEN and CDR2 SYDVKM. The V and J ends lost 2 bases and 5 bases respectively, with 6 bases between them. This chain's CDR3 is CASSLPATEAFF. For the CDR3, the DNA is TGTGCCAGCAGTTTACCCGCGACTGAAGCTTTCTTT.

The CDR3 DNA reads TGTGCCAGCAGCGTAGAAGAGGGACTTAACTATGGCTACACCTTC. Translated: CASSVEEGLNYGYTF. V usage is TRBV9 and J usage is TRBJ1-2, with D tentatively TRBD1 (5 bases). Per germline, CDR1 SGDLS and CDR2 YYNGEE. This CDR3 has 15 residues. V was shortened by 0 bases and J by 1 base, with 10 bases between the two germline ends.

The chain carries TRBV28 and TRBJ1-5; D call uncertain. Trimming stripped 5 bases from V and 0 bases from J, with 8 bases between. The germline CDR1 and CDR2 sequences are MDHEN and SYDVKM. The CDR3 loop spans 14 amino acids. The DNA for the CDR3 is TGTGCCAGCAGTGACTACGGTAGCAATCAGCCCCAGCATTTT. It codes for CASSDYGSNQPQHF.

This rearrangement joins TRBV6-5 to TRBJ2-7, with a possible D match to TRBD1 (5 bases). The CDR3 runs to 14 residues. Between the trimmed V and J ends, which lost 6 bases and 1 base, there was a span of 13 bases. Germline values: CDR1 MNHEY, CDR2 SVGAGI. The chain's CDR3 is CASSFYQGSYEQYF. The CDR3 DNA reads TGTGCCAGCAGCTTTTATCAGGGTTCCTACGAGCAGTACTTC.

This rearrangement joins TRBV4-2 to TRBJ2-1; 9 nucleotides line up with TRBD2. V gave up 1 base and J gave up 4 bases; unmatched junction bases: 5. Germline values: CDR1 LGHNA, CDR2 YNFKEQ. This CDR3 region has 16 residues. DNA for the CDR3: TGTGCCAGCAGCCAAGGCACTAGCGGGTTTTACAATGAGCAGTTCTTC. Translated: CASSQGTSGFYNEQFF.

V is TRBV30 and J is TRBJ2-6, with TRBD2 identical over 7 bases. Trimming at V came to 5 bases and at J to 0 bases, leaving 4 bases not matched to a gene. Germline loops: CDR1 GTSNPN, CDR2 SVGIG (reference sequence). The length of the CDR3 is 15 residues. CDR3 nucleotides: TGTGCCTGGGGCCCGGGGGGCTCTGGGGCCAACGTCCTGACTTTC. This codes for CAWGPGGSGANVLTF.

This rearrangement joins TRBV7-8 to TRBJ1-5; D possibly corresponds to TRBD1 (5 bases). Germline loops: CDR1 SGHVS, CDR2 FQNEAQ. This CDR3 comprises 15 residues. V gave up 5 bases and J gave up 0 bases, with 11 bases separating them. In nucleotides, the CDR3 is TGTGCCAGCAGCAAGACAGAAGGTAGCAATCAGCCCCAGCATTTT. As protein: CASSKTEGSNQPQHF.

This sequence joins TRBV6-1 and TRBJ2-2; no clear D gene. There are 16 residues in the CDR3. Deletions cut 1 base from V and 0 bases from J, with 9 bases between. Germline V CDR1 and CDR2: MNHNS, SASEGT. CDR3 sequence reads: CASSEEAGTNTGELFF. CDR3 DNA: TGTGCCAGCAGTGAAGAGGCAGGTACGAACACCGGGGAGCTGTTTTTT.

The V and J genes are TRBV6-4 and TRBJ1-5; a possible D gene is TRBD1 (5 bases). Between the trimmed V and J ends, which lost 6 bases and 2 bases, there was a span of 17 bases. The CDR3 is made up of 16 amino acids. Germline V gene lookup returns CDR1 MRHNA and CDR2 SNTAGT. Here the CDR3 reads CASSGARGVCNQPQHF. The CDR3 nucleotides are TGTGCCAGCAGCGGCGCGCGGGGGGTCTGCAATCAGCCCCAGCATTTT.

The chain links TRBV10-2 to TRBJ2-7, with 10 bases fitting TRBD2. Trimming took 3 bases from V and 3 from J; bases not matched to a gene: 2. Germline V gives CDR1 WSHSY, CDR2 SAAADI. The CDR3 totals 14 residues. The CDR3 coding sequence is TGCGCCAGCAGTGAAGCGGGGGGGGACTACGAGCAGTACTTC. Its translation is CASSEAGGDYEQYF.

The chain has TRBV27 and TRBJ2-7; D gene uncertain. The length of the CDR3 is 13 residues. Trimming left V 3 bases short and J 0 bases short, with 6 bases between. Germline values: CDR1 MNHEY, CDR2 SMNVEV (reference sequence). The CDR3 loop is CASSFSLSYEQYF. CDR3 nucleotides: TGTGCCAGCAGTTTCTCCCTCTCCTACGAGCAGTACTTC.